These 6 T cell receptor beta chains originate from one sample sequenced in a study of CD8 T cells in Susac syndrome. A quantity of roughly 0.5 to 1 ug RNA underwent reverse transcription using random hexamers. TCRdb independently ran MiXCR on the immunoSEQ multiplex PCR reads; one entry per CDR3 protein. This sample has approximately 210,000 distinct CDR3 sequences, with about 95% found just once. The source material was CD4+ T cells from PBMCs. Receptors originate from a human donor with multiple sclerosis.

The chain joins TRBV3-1 to TRBJ1-1; possibly TRBD1 for D (6 bases). This CDR3 is 14 amino acids long. Trimming pared 2 bases from V and 0 bases from J, leaving 7 bases between. Germline V gene sequence: CDR1 LGHDT, CDR2 YNNKEL (reference sequence). The CDR3 is CASSQRTVNTEAFF. In nucleotides, the CDR3 is TGTGCCAGCAGCCAACGGACAGTGAACACTGAAGCTTTCTTT.

The chain joins TRBV27 to TRBJ2-3; 7 nucleotides match TRBD2. CDR3 length: 16 amino acids. CDR1 MNHEY and CDR2 SMNVEV come from the germline V gene (reference sequence). J lost 4 bases, V lost 6 bases, and 13 bases had no gene match. CDR3 DNA sequence: TGTGCCAGCAGGCACACACTAGCGACCGTCGCAGATACGCAGTATTTT. Translating it yields CASRHTLATVADTQYF.

This chain connects TRBV29-1 to TRBJ2-5; D is undetermined. V lost 3 bases, J lost 4 bases, and 12 bases lay in between. Germline values: CDR1 SQVTM, CDR2 ANQGSEA. This CDR3 region has 13 residues. CDR3 protein: CSVEGFLGETQYF. The CDR3 coding sequence is TGCAGCGTTGAGGGGTTTTTAGGAGAGACCCAGTACTTC.

The chain joins TRBV30 to TRBJ1-4; D is unclear. Trimming pared 2 bases from V and 4 bases from J, leaving 8 bases between. CDR1 and CDR2 from the germline V gene are GTSNPN and SVGIG (reference sequence). The CDR3 loop spans 13 amino acids. This chain's CDR3 is CAWSFRYNEKLFF. CDR3 bases: TGTGCCTGGAGTTTTAGATATAATGAAAAACTGTTTTTT.

J is TRBJ2-5 and V is TRBV29-1; the D is unclear. This CDR3 is built from 12 residues. Per germline, CDR1 SQVTM and CDR2 ANQGSEA. V lost 3 bases and J 1 base, leaving 6 bases between the germline ends. CDR3 coding DNA: TGCAGCGTTGACCCTGCCCAAGAGACCCAGTACTTC. This translates into CSVDPAQETQYF. Full variable domain (remainder filled in from reference TRBV29-1 and TRBJ2-5): SAVISQKPSRDICQRGTSLTIQCQVDSQVTMMFWYRQQPGQSLTLIATANQGSEATYESGFVIDKFPISRPNLTFSTLTVSNMSPEDSSIYLCSVDPAQETQYFGPGTRLLVL.

This clonotype has only one observation. The chain has TRBV6-2 or TRBV6-3 and TRBJ2-7; D not resolved. The V end lost 4 bases, the J end lost 3 bases, and 13 bases lay between the germline ends. This CDR3 is 14 amino acids long. Germline V gene lookup returns CDR1 MNHEY and CDR2 SVGEGT. The CDR3: CASSSPSTSYEQYF. Here the CDR3 DNA reads TGTGCCAGCAGTTCCCCCAGCACCAGCTACGAGCAGTACTTC.